This T cell receptor (beta chain) derives from a study of regulatory T cells in long-lasting Graves disease. Study context: Antithyroid drug intake by newly diagnosed Graves' patients had lasted under 3 months.

The CDR3 loop spans 17 amino acids. V was shortened by 6 bases and J by 4 bases, with 21 bases between the two germline ends. To make TCR beta libraries, researchers used iRepertoire HTBI primers and Arm-PCR of CDR3 regions. From the multiplex PCR reads, TCRdb called clonotypes with MiXCR, one entry per CDR3 protein. Of roughly 560,000 distinct CDR3 sequences in the sample, more than 10% were seen once. This sample's time point: newly diagnosed GD, antithyroid drugs for less than 3 months. Generation of the TCR library employed RNA extracted from PBMCs. Graves' disease diagnosis followed American Thyroid Association guidelines. This clonotype was recorded many times. The same data also contributed to another study, on T cells in Graves' hyperthyroidism and ophthalmopathy.

This receptor was identified in a woman aged 30 to 39 with Graves disease. The sample consisted of peripheral blood mononuclear cells (PBMCs), taken at new diagnosis, from a patient treated with antithyroid drugs. The chain employs TRBV12-3 or TRBV12-4 and TRBJ1-4, with a weak D call TRBD1 (6 bases). This CDR3 is CASRSTGPIEYNEKLFF. The CDR3 DNA reads as TGTGCCAGCAGGTCGACAGGCCCGATAGAGTATAATGAAAAACTGTTTTTT.